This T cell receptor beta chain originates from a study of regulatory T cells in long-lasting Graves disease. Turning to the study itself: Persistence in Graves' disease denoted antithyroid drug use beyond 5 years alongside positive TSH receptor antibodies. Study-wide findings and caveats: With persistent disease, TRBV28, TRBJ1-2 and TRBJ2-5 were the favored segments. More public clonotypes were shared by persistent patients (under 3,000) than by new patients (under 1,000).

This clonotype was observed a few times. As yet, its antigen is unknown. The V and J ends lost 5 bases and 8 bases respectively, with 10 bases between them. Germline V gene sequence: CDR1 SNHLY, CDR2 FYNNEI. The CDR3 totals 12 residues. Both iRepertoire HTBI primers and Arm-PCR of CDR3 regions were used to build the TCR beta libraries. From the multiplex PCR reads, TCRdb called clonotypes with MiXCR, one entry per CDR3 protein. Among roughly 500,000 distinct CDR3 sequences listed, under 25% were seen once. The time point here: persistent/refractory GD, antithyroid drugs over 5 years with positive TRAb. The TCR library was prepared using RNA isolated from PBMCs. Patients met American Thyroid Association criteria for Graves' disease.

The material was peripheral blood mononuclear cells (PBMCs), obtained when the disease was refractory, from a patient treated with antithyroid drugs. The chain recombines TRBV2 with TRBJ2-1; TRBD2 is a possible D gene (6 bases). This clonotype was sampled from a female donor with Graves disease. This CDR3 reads CASSRTIYEQFF. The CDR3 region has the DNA TGTGCCAGCAGTCGGACTATTTATGAGCAGTTCTTC.